Presented here are 22 T cell receptor beta chains from one specimen sequenced in a study of T cells in Graves' hyperthyroidism and ophthalmopathy. Amplification of TCR beta CDR3 regions was performed using RNA transcripts as template. A set of HTBI primers served as the primers for a first-round RT-PCR of the TCR CDR3. From the multiplex PCR reads, TCRdb called clonotypes with MiXCR, one entry per CDR3 protein. The sample has 600,000 to 850,000 distinct CDR3 sequences, about 17% seen once. The sample was blood. The receptor set was obtained from a woman between 45 and 65 years old with Graves' hyperthyroidism that later progressed to Graves' ophthalmopathy.

In its sample, this clonotype was seen many times. The rearrangement joins TRBV2 to TRBJ2-1; the match to TRBD2 covers 7 bases. Germline CDR1 SNHLY, CDR2 FYNNEI. The V and J ends lost 10 bases and 0 bases, in that order; junction bases with no gene match: 9. There are 15 residues in the CDR3. The CDR3 protein is CATKEGGSSYNEQFF. The CDR3 DNA reads TGTGCCACCAAGGAGGGCGGGAGCTCCTACAATGAGCAGTTCTTC. Complete variable domain (other parts from reference TRBV2 and TRBJ2-1): EPEVTQTPSHQVTQMGQEVILRCVPISNHLYFYWYRQILGQKVEFLVSFYNNEISEKSEIFDDQFSVERPDGSNFTLKIRSTKLEDSAMYFCATKEGGSSYNEQFFGPGTRLTVL.

The gene calls are TRBV6-1 and TRBJ2-2, with D perhaps TRBD2 (5 bases). The CDR3 loop spans 15 amino acids. Germline-derived CDR1 and CDR2 are MNHNS and SASEGT. Trimming removed 2 bases at V and 2 bases at J, with 9 bases between. CDR3 protein: CASSELLGNTGELFF. DNA of the CDR3: TGTGCCAGCAGTGAACTACTAGGAAACACCGGGGAGCTGTTTTTT.

There are a few counts of this clonotype. The chain joins TRBV4-2 to TRBJ1-1; D may be TRBD1 (5 bases). The CDR3 runs 16 residues. V lost 1 base to trimming and J lost 1 base, with 13 bases between them. Germline V gene sequence: CDR1 LGHNA, CDR2 YNFKEQ. CDR3 nucleotide sequence: TGTGCCAGCAGCCAAGCCGGGACGGGCGAGAACACTGAAGCTTTCTTT. Protein: CASSQAGTGENTEAFF.

The chain uses TRBV6-1 and TRBJ1-1; 8 positions agree with TRBD1. The CDR3 is 13 residues long. Trimming removed 7 bases from V and 6 bases from J; junction bases left unmatched: 7. The V gene's germline CDR1 is MNHNS and CDR2 SASEGT. The DNA of the CDR3 is TGTGCCAGCACTCTCAGGGGGCGAGCTGAAGCTTTCTTT. This encodes CASTLRGRAEAFF.

This clonotype was observed a handful of times. The rearrangement joins TRBV7-9 to TRBJ1-5, with 8 bases lining up with TRBD1. With 1 base clipped from V and 9 bases from J, the junction kept 11 bases outside the gene matches. Per germline, CDR1 SEHNR and CDR2 FQNEAQ (reference sequence). The CDR3 is 16 residues long. CDR3 in DNA: TGTGCCAGCAGCTTAGGGACAGGGATTACGGGAGGGCCCCAGCATTTT. Protein sequence: CASSLGTGITGGPQHF. Looking up the rest from reference TRBV7-9 and TRBJ1-5 gives the full variable domain: DTGVSQNPRHKITKRGQNVTFRCDPISEHNRLYWYRQTLGQGPEFLTYFQNEAQLEKSRLLSDRFSAERPKGSFSTLEIQRTEQGDSAMYLCASSLGTGITGGPQHFGDGTRLSIL.

The chain links TRBV20-1 to TRBJ1-2, with TRBD1 matching 7 bases. V shed 1 base and J 1 base; nucleotides not matched to a gene: 6. The CDR3 is 15 residues long. Germline CDR1 reads DFQATT; CDR2 reads SNEGSKA (reference sequence). The chain's CDR3 is CSARGQGTVNYGYTF. CDR3 nucleotides: TGCAGTGCTAGAGGACAAGGGACAGTTAACTATGGCTACACCTTC.

This clonotype occurred many times. The V and J genes are TRBV20-1 and TRBJ1-5; D gene uncertain. The CDR3 runs to 13 residues. Germline-derived CDR1 and CDR2 are DFQATT and SNEGSKA (reference sequence). Trimming cost V 0 bases and J 1 base, with 4 bases left between them. CDR3 bases: TGCAGTGCTAGAGATGAAAGCAATCAGCCCCAGCATTTT. It codes for CSARDESNQPQHF.

This clonotype has just a few counts. The chain uses TRBV7-8 and TRBJ2-5, with 7 bases fitting TRBD2. The CDR3 consists of 16 residues. CDR1 and CDR2 from the germline V gene are SGHVS and FQNEAQ. Trimming cost V 5 bases and J 4 bases; bases outside gene matches: 13. CDR3 loop: CASSIGRTRDRETQYF. CDR3 DNA sequence: TGTGCCAGCAGCATAGGCCGGACTAGGGATCGAGAGACCCAGTACTTC.

The table lists this clonotype with many counts. This chain joins TRBV20-1 and TRBJ2-5, with 13 bases matching TRBD2. Germline-derived CDR1 and CDR2 are DFQATT and SNEGSKA (reference sequence). J gave up 5 bases and V 6 bases, and 6 bases lay outside the gene matches. This CDR3 spans 14 amino acids. The CDR3 DNA is TGCAGTGCAACACTAGCGGGGGGGCGTGAGACCCAGTACTTC. Its protein is CSATLAGGRETQYF.

This clonotype turned up a few times. The chain employs TRBV20-1 and TRBJ1-2; TRBD1 aligns across 10 bases. This CDR3 is 15 amino acids long. The junction had 11 bases not matched to a gene; V was cut back by 6 bases and J by 4 bases. CDR1 and CDR2 from the germline V gene are DFQATT and SNEGSKA (reference sequence). In nucleotides, the CDR3 is TGCAGTGCCCCAAAGGGGACAGGGGAAATCTATGGCTACACCTTC. Amino acid sequence: CSAPKGTGEIYGYTF.

This clonotype has a count of ten or more. The chain combines TRBV7-2 with TRBJ2-5; 12 positions agree with TRBD2. CDR3 length equals 15 residues. Germline V gene sequence: CDR1 SGHTA, CDR2 FQGNSA. V trimming: 5 bases; J trimming: 5 bases; junction bases outside the gene matches: 6. The CDR3: CASSPSGGAFETQYF. The CDR3 coding sequence is TGTGCCAGCAGCCCTAGCGGGGGGGCTTTTGAGACCCAGTACTTC.

This clonotype was observed a handful of times. The chain recombines TRBV30 with TRBJ2-1, with D perhaps matching TRBD2 (7 bases). V dropped 3 bases and J dropped 4 bases, with 13 bases sitting between them. CDR1 is GTSNPN and CDR2 is SVGIG in the germline V gene (reference sequence). There are 14 residues in the CDR3. The CDR3 region has the DNA TGTGCCTGGAGCGGGGGGCGCCGGTACAATGAGCAGTTCTTC. This sequence encodes CAWSGGRRYNEQFF.

The chain carries TRBV19 and TRBJ1-5, with TRBD1 matching over 7 bases. Losses at the gene ends were 6 bases for V and 4 bases for J; bases not matched to a gene: 6. The V gene's germline CDR1 is LNHDA and CDR2 SQIVND (reference sequence). CDR3 length equals 14 residues. CDR3 DNA: TGTGCCAGTAGCGGGACAGTCTCAAATCAGCCCCAGCATTTT. Protein product: CASSGTVSNQPQHF.

V is TRBV5-4 and J is TRBJ2-5; 9 nucleotides agree with TRBD2. Trimming removed 4 bases from V and 7 bases from J; junction bases left unmatched: 14. Germline V gene sequence: CDR1 SGHNT, CDR2 YYREEE (reference sequence). This CDR3 is 16 amino acids long. The DNA of the CDR3 is TGTGCCAGCAGCCTTGTAAGCGGGGGGCGAATGGGGACCCAGTACTTC. As protein: CASSLVSGGRMGTQYF.

This clonotype was counted many times. The J gene is TRBJ1-2, the V gene TRBV2; weak D call: TRBD1 (5 bases). The CDR3 is 14 amino acids. V lost 5 bases and J 7 bases, leaving 17 bases between the germline ends. Per germline, CDR1 SNHLY and CDR2 FYNNEI. Here the CDR3 reads CASSSSTGFGGYTF. In DNA, the CDR3 is TGTGCCAGCAGTTCATCTACAGGTTTTGGTGGCTACACCTTC.

This clonotype was recorded at least ten times. The rearrangement joins TRBV7-9 to TRBJ2-5; 12 bases line up with TRBD2. The length of the CDR3 is 16 residues. Germline V gives CDR1 SEHNR, CDR2 FQNEAQ (reference sequence). The J segment lost 4 bases and the V segment lost 5 bases, leaving 8 bases of the junction unmatched. CDR3 nucleotides: TGTGCCAGCAGCCTATCGGGACTAGCGGGCGCAGAGACCCAGTACTTC. Protein product: CASSLSGLAGAETQYF.

Written as DNA, the CDR3 is TGTGCCAGCAGTTTAGTGGGGCCGAGGCAGCCCCAGCATTTT. Protein sequence: CASSLVGPRQPQHF. The chain joins TRBV12-3 or TRBV12-4 to TRBJ1-5, with D possibly being TRBD1 (5 bases). The CDR3 is 14 amino acids. V shed 1 base and J shed 7 bases, with 11 bases lying between them.

This clonotype occurred a few times. This sequence joins TRBV20-1 and TRBJ2-2; 7 positions match TRBD1. The length of the CDR3 is 15 residues. Trimming cost V 0 bases and J 3 bases; bases outside gene matches: 4. Germline V gene data show CDR1 as DFQATT and CDR2 as SNEGSKA (reference sequence). The CDR3 region is CSAREDRRYTGELFF. The CDR3 DNA follows: TGCAGTGCTAGAGAGGACAGGCGATACACCGGGGAGCTGTTTTTT.

This clonotype appeared a few times. J is TRBJ1-2 and V is TRBV18; TRBD1 might be the D (6 bases). The ends were cut back, 5 bases at V and 4 bases at J, with 14 bases in the middle. The CDR3 has 14 amino acids. Per the germline V gene, CDR1 is KGHSH and CDR2 is LQKENI. This chain's CDR3 is CASSTQGNVYGYTF. As DNA, the CDR3 is TGTGCCAGCTCAACTCAGGGGAATGTCTATGGCTACACCTTC.

This clonotype came up a few times. Here the CDR3 DNA reads TGTGCCAGCAGCTATCAGGGGTTCAGTGAGCAGTTCTTC. As protein: CASSYQGFSEQFF. The V and J genes are TRBV11-2 and TRBJ2-1; tentatively, D is TRBD1 (6 bases). Germline CDR1 reads SGHAT; CDR2 reads FQNNGV. V lost 4 bases to trimming and J lost 9 bases, with 13 bases between them. The CDR3 sequence is 13 residues long.

This clonotype was observed a handful of times. The chain uses TRBV5-6 and TRBJ1-1; D gene uncertain. CDR3 length equals 17 residues. V was clipped by 5 bases and J by 0 bases, with 20 bases between them. CDR1 and CDR2 from the germline V gene are SGHDT and YYEEEE. The CDR3 DNA reads TGTGCCAGCAGACCTTCGCCGGTTTGGGTTATGAACACTGAAGCTTTCTTT. Its protein product is CASRPSPVWVMNTEAFF.

This clonotype showed up just a few times. The V and J genes are TRBV9 and TRBJ1-2; TRBD1 matches 9 bases. Germline CDR1 reads SGDLS; CDR2 reads YYNGEE. With V trimmed by 4 bases and J by 6 bases, 10 bases remained unmatched. This CDR3 is built from 15 residues. CDR3 protein: CASSPRTGASHGYTF. The DNA for the CDR3 is TGTGCCAGCAGCCCCCGGACAGGGGCAAGTCATGGCTACACCTTC.